These 14 T cell receptor beta chains came from one sample sequenced in a study of shared clonotypes between healthy human individuals. Method: immunoSEQ multiplex PCR; TCRdb's copy keeps in-frame clones and lacks some. The repertoire holds about 2.5 million clones, with 85% to 95% as singletons. Material: naive CD4+ T cells from PBMCs. The subset is: CD45RA+ positively selected. All receptors come from a man between 18 and 35 years old in good health. Some clones in this sample may be carry-over from other donors' samples.

This chain joins TRBV5-1 and TRBJ1-2; D not certain. The CDR3 sequence is 12 residues long. V was trimmed by 2 bases and J by 7 bases, leaving 9 bases between them. Germline V gives CDR1 SGHRS, CDR2 YFSETQ. The CDR3 protein is CASSFPGSGYTF. As DNA, the CDR3 is TGCGCCAGCAGCTTCCCGGGGAGTGGCTACACCTTC. Supplemented by reference TRBV5-1 and TRBJ1-2, the full variable domain reads KAGVTQTPRYLIKTRGQQVTLSCSPISGHRSVSWYQQTPGQGLQFLFEYFSETQRNKGNFPGRFSGRQFSNSRSEMNVSTLELGDSALYLCASSFPGSGYTFGSGTRLTVV.

The chain couples TRBV7-6 to TRBJ1-1, with D maybe TRBD1 (5 bases). This CDR3 has 14 amino acids. Looked up from germline, CDR1 is SGHVS and CDR2 is FNYEAQ. V shed 0 bases and J shed 4 bases, with 9 bases lying between them. The CDR3 loop reads CASSLASGGTEAFF. The CDR3, as DNA: TGTGCCAGCAGCTTAGCGTCGGGGGGCACTGAAGCTTTCTTT.

V is TRBV5-8 and J is TRBJ1-1; D remains unclear. Trimming cost V 7 bases and J 2 bases, with 12 bases left between them. CDR3 length: 13 amino acids. CDR1 and CDR2 (germline): SGHTS, YDEGEE. The CDR3 nucleotides are TGTGCCAGCGGTCGGAACGCAAACACTGAAGCTTTCTTT. This encodes CASGRNANTEAFF.

The genes are TRBV5-1 and TRBJ1-1, with D unclear. The CDR3 runs to 14 residues. Germline V gene data show CDR1 as SGHRS and CDR2 as YFSETQ. Trimming took 4 bases from V and 1 from J, leaving 11 bases between them. CDR3 DNA: TGCGCCAGCAGCGTGACGGGAACGAACACTGAAGCTTTCTTT. It translates to CASSVTGTNTEAFF.

The rearrangement links TRBV29-1 to TRBJ2-2; D uncertain. Germline-derived CDR1 and CDR2 are SQVTM and ANQGSEA. Trimming shortened V by 7 bases and J by 1 base, and 10 bases separated the two germline ends. The CDR3 length is 13 residues. The CDR3 bases are TGCAGCGCTAGAGCTCTGAACACCGGGGAGCTGTTTTTT. The encoded protein is CSARALNTGELFF.

With respect to this clone: Mismatch with germline at one junction end may stem from a read error. CDR3 amino acids: CASRPPGTGTETFF. The CDR3 region has the DNA TGTGCCAGCAGGCCACCGGGAACGGGCACTGAAACTTTCTTT. The chain uses TRBV28 and TRBJ1-1; unclear D gene. The CDR3 covers 14 residues. Germline assignment: CDR1 MDHEN and CDR2 SYDVKM.

The chain uses TRBV27 and TRBJ1-2; D is uncertain. The CDR3 totals 13 residues. The V end was cut by 4 bases, the J end by 4 bases, with 10 bases between. The germline CDR1 and CDR2 sequences are MNHEY and SMNVEV (reference sequence). CDR3 bases: TGTGCCAGCAGTTACCGGGATTTCTATGGCTACACCTTC. Protein product: CASSYRDFYGYTF.

This chain connects TRBV7-3 to TRBJ2-5; D unclear. The CDR3 length is 13 residues. The germline V gene has CDR1 SGHTA and CDR2 FQGTGA. Trimming cost V 5 bases and J 1 base, with 8 bases left between them. CDR3 protein: CASSPRTQETQYF. CDR3 bases: TGTGCCAGCAGCCCCAGGACCCAAGAGACCCAGTACTTC.

V and J are TRBV6-5 and TRBJ1-1; 9 positions match TRBD1. Germline CDR1 is MNHEY and CDR2 is SVGAGI. This CDR3 has 14 residues. With V trimmed by 4 bases and J by 5 bases, 5 bases remained unmatched. CDR3 residues: CASSLNRGRTEAFF. The CDR3 DNA follows: TGTGCCAGCAGTTTAAACAGGGGGCGAACTGAAGCTTTCTTT.

V and J are TRBV18 and TRBJ2-5; unclear D gene. This CDR3 spans 14 amino acids. V lost 6 bases to trimming and J lost 1 base, with 12 bases between them. Germline V gene data show CDR1 as KGHSH and CDR2 as LQKENI. The CDR3 region has the DNA TGTGCCAGCTCCCCGAATCCCAGCCAAGAGACCCAGTACTTC. Translation: CASSPNPSQETQYF. The variable domain in full, with the rest retrieved from reference TRBV18 and TRBJ2-5, is NAGVMQNPRHLVRRRGQEARLRCSPMKGHSHVYWYRQLPEEGLKFMVYLQKENIIDESGMPKERFSAEFPKEGPSILRIQQVVRGDSAAYFCASSPNPSQETQYFGPGTRLLVL.

V and J are TRBV25-1 and TRBJ1-2; 7 positions agree with TRBD1. In germline, CDR1 is MGHDK, CDR2 SYGVNS. This CDR3 comprises 15 residues. V shed 8 bases, J shed 8 bases, and the junction held 17 bases outside the gene matches. The CDR3 region is CASGSFGQDRQGYTF. The CDR3 nucleotides read TGTGCCAGCGGATCCTTCGGACAGGACCGTCAAGGCTACACCTTC.

The chain has TRBV5-4 and TRBJ2-5; D possibly uses TRBD1 or TRBD2 (5 bases each). CDR1 and CDR2 from the germline V gene are SGHNT and YYREEE (reference sequence). Trimming stripped 2 bases from V and 5 bases from J, with 19 bases between. The CDR3 is 16 residues long. The CDR3 bases are TGTGCCAGCAGCTTATCCCCCCCTGGGGGTCGGGAGACCCAGTACTTC. It specifies CASSLSPPGGRETQYF.

The chain's CDR3 is CASSLIHQETQYF. The CDR3 DNA reads TGTGCCAGCAGCTTAATCCACCAAGAGACCCAGTACTTC. The chain uses TRBV7-3 and TRBJ2-5; the D is unclear. Trimming shortened V by 1 base and J by 0 bases, and 3 bases separated the two germline ends. CDR3 length: 13 residues. Germline values: CDR1 SGHTA, CDR2 FQGTGA. The variable domain in full, completed from reference TRBV7-3 and TRBJ2-5, reads GAGVSQTPSNKVTEKGKYVELRCDPISGHTALYWYRQSLGQGPEFLIYFQGTGAADDSGLPNDRFFAVRPEGSVSTLKIQRTERGDSAVYLCASSLIHQETQYFGPGTRLLVL.

The rearrangement links TRBV5-8 to TRBJ2-3; tentative D call: TRBD1 (5 bases). Trimming stripped 4 bases from V and 2 bases from J, with 17 bases between. Germline CDR1 is SGHTS and CDR2 is YDEGEE. There are 16 residues in the CDR3. The CDR3 DNA sequence: TGTGCCAGCAGCCAACGGGTACGGACAATCACAGATACGCAGTATTTT. The encoded protein is CASSQRVRTITDTQYF.